This is a list of T cell receptor beta chains from one sample in a study of T cell responses to AZD1222 COVID-19 vaccine. Produced via immunoSEQ multiplex PCR; TCRdb's table is partial and in-frame only. Of under 60,000 clones in the sample, around 80% were seen once. This material consisted of peripheral blood, taken on day 0 of AZD1222 vaccination. Receptor source: an adult in good health. CDR3s include the opening cysteine and the closing phenylalanine or tryptophan.

>TRBV18
CASSPPGVTRTEAFF
>TRBV27
CASSRGGAYGYTF
>TRBV5-1
CASSQGLAGGGETQYF
>TRBV24-1
CATSETGMAGELFF
>TRBV7-2
CASSQIRGNYEQYF
>TRBV6-1
CASSEGAGAFYGYTF
>TRBV5-1
CASSVSGPFYGYTF
>TRBV18
CASRGELTPLHF
>TRBV2
CASSEASGRSYEQYF
>TRBV5-6
CASSSTDGQANTEAFF
>TRBV5-3
CARRPTGSHEQYF
>TRBV12-5
CASGVETGGNEKLFF
>TRBV3-1/TRBV3-2
CASSQAALGTEAFF
>TRBV18
CASSPKTGQGPYEQYF
>TRBV4-2
CASSQEDVAYNEQFF
>TRBV6-5
CASSYVSGEEFF
>TRBV21-1
CASSRNDRNNEKLFF
>TRBV19
CASMRRSSGSYWGELFF
>TRBV5-1
CASSFDGTSGRGSTGELFF
>TRBV5-1
CASSLVGGGSGANVLTF
>TRBV19
CASTENYNEQFF
>TRBV6-5
CASSPGSGGTYEQYF
>TRBV12-3/TRBV12-4
CASSLRNREAFF
>TRBV12-2
CASRSEAGEGRNEQFF
>TRBV5-1
CASSSRGSSYNEQFF
>TRBV30
CAGATDNNSPLHF
>TRBV12-3/TRBV12-4
CASRIGPYEQYF
>TRBV6-6
CASSYSKSGATGYTF
>TRBV28
CASMGVLPNQPQHF
>TRBV3-1/TRBV3-2
CASSFGLAGGSDTQYF
>TRBV7-3
CASSSGLVTDTQYF
>TRBV28
CASSLSGFNTEAFF
>TRBV4-2
CASSQPSGLAGVGEQYF
>TRBV28
CASSQTSGRSTDTQYF
>TRBV27
CASSTIGTGNYGYTF
>TRBV5-1
CASSLSGRAETQYF
>TRBV5-6
CASSLMFGGRGDEQFF
>TRBV18
CASSPLQGGVADTQYF
>TRBV5-6
CASSLLGDNSPLHF
>TRBV6-5
CASRTGRGASYEQYF